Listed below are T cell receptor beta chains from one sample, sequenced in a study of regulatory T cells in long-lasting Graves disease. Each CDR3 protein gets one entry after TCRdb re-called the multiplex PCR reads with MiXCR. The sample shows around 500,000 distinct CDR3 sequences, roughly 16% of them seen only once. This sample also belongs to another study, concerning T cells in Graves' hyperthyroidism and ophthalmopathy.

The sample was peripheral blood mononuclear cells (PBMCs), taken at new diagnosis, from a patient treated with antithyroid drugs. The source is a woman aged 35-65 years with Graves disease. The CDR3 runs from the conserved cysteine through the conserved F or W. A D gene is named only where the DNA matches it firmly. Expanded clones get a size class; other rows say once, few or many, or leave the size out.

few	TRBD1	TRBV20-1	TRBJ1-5	CSVTHKAGGVDQPQHF	TGCAGTGTCACCCATAAGGCAGGGGGCGTGGATCAGCCCCAGCATTTT
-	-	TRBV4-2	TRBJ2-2	CASSQVVGSGELFF	TGTGCCAGCAGCCAAGTTGTGGGAAGCGGGGAGCTGTTTTTT
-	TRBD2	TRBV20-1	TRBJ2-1	CSARSASGGRSSYNEQFF	TGCAGTGCTAGATCTGCTAGCGGGGGTCGAAGCTCCTACAATGAGCAGTTCTTC
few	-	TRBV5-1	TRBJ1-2	CASRYLIGGAYGYTF	TGCGCCAGCAGATACCTAATCGGGGGGGCGTATGGCTACACCTTC
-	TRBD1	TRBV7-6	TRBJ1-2	CASSLAAGGYGYTF	TGTGCCAGCAGCTTAGCGGCAGGGGGCTATGGCTACACCTTC
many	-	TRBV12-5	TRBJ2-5	CASGLQVADQETQYF	TGTGCTAGTGGTTTACAGGTTGCGGACCAAGAGACCCAGTACTTC
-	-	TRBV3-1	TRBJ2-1	CASSQDTPNEQFF	TGTGCCAGCAGCCAAGATACACCCAATGAGCAGTTCTTC
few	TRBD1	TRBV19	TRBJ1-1	CARLIGGQGSSEAFF	TGTGCCAGGCTAATTGGGGGACAGGGGTCTTCTGAAGCTTTCTTT
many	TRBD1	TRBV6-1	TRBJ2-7	CAGALGDRGNEQYF	TGTGCCGGCGCCCTAGGGGACAGGGGAAACGAGCAGTACTTC
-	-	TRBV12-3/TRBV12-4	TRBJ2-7	CASSLGGIRYEQYF	TGTGCCAGCAGTTTAGGAGGTATCCGCTACGAGCAGTACTTC
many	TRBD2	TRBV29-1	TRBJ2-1	CSVAGLGLAGGYNEQFF	TGCAGCGTGGCCGGCTTGGGTCTAGCGGGGGGATACAATGAGCAGTTCTTC
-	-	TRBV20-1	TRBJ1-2	CSARSGYGYTF	TGCAGTGCTAGATCGGGGTATGGCTACACCTTC
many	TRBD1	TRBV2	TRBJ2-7	CASRKDRGSSYEQYF	TGTGCCAGCAGAAAAGACAGGGGATCATCCTACGAGCAGTACTTC
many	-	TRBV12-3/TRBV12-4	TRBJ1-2	CASRDSYKGGYGYTF	TGTGCCAGCAGGGATTCGTACAAGGGGGGCTATGGCTACACCTTC
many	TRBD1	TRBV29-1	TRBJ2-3	CSADRDSDTQYF	TGCAGTGCGGACAGGGACTCAGATACGCAGTATTTT
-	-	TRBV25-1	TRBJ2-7	CASSEASAQEQYF	TGTGCCAGCAGTGAAGCGTCCGCGCAGGAGCAGTACTTC
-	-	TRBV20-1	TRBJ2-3	CSALKGGAWNTQCF	TGCAGTGCCCTTAAGGGGGGGGCCTGGAATACGCAGTGTTTT
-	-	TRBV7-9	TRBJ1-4	CASSVDVGEKLFF	TGTGCCAGCAGCGTGGATGTGGGGGAAAAACTGTTTTTT
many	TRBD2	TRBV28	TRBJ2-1	CASSPWTSGGRGEQFF	TGTGCCAGCAGTCCTTGGACTAGCGGGGGGAGGGGTGAGCAGTTCTTC
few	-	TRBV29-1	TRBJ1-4	CSVDSGINEKLFF	TGCAGCGTTGATTCCGGGATTAATGAAAAACTGTTTTTT
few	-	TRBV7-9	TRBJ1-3	CASRPRDTGNTIYF	TGTGCCAGCAGACCCAGGGACACTGGAAACACCATATATTTT
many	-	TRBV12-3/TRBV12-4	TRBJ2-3	CASTAWGRTDTQYF	TGTGCCAGCACTGCTTGGGGGCGCACAGATACGCAGTATTTT
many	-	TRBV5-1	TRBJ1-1	CASSLLLMRNGEAFF	TGCGCCAGCAGCTTACTTTTAATGAGGAACGGTGAAGCTTTCTTT
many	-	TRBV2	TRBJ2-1	CASNSGFYNEQFF	TGTGCCAGCAACTCAGGGTTTTACAATGAGCAGTTCTTC
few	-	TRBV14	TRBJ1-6	CASSQAGRNYSPLHF	TGTGCCAGCAGCCAAGCTGGCAGAAATTATTCACCCCTCCACTTT